A selection of T cell receptor beta chains follows, all from one sample in a study of blood T cell repertoires in COVID-19. Method: immunoSEQ multiplex PCR; TCRdb's copy keeps in-frame clones and lacks some. The sample shows hundreds of thousands of clones, over 75% of them seen only once. Sequencing was carried out using peripheral blood. The source of these receptors is a human donor in a cohort sampled during active COVID-19. The CDR3 runs from the conserved cysteine through the conserved F or W. D genes are given only for firm matches. Expanded clones are given a class, and other clones once, few, many or no size at all.

CDR3nt: TGTGGAACTAGCTCTGGAAACACCATATATTTT
CDR3aa: CGTSSGNTIYF
v_gene: TRBV30
j_gene: TRBJ1-3
d_gene: -
abundance: -

CDR3nt: TGTGCCAGCAGCTCAATAGGGGACAGCTCCTACGAGCAGTACTTC
CDR3aa: CASSSIGDSSYEQYF
v_gene: TRBV13
j_gene: TRBJ2-7
d_gene: TRBD1
abundance: -

CDR3nt: TGTGCCAGCAGTCCGACAGGGGGACGTCTCACTGAAGCTTTCTTT
CDR3aa: CASSPTGGRLTEAFF
v_gene: TRBV7-2
j_gene: TRBJ1-1
d_gene: TRBD1
abundance: -

CDR3nt: TGTGCCAGCAGCTTGGGGTTTCGCGGGGGGGCCATTGGGGACAATGAGCAGTTCTTC
CDR3aa: CASSLGFRGGAIGDNEQFF
v_gene: TRBV13
j_gene: TRBJ2-1
d_gene: TRBD2
abundance: -

CDR3nt: TGTGCCGCCCCTGGGGACAGGGCTTTGAATTCACCCCTCCACTTT
CDR3aa: CAAPGDRALNSPLHF
v_gene: TRBV7-9
j_gene: TRBJ1-6
d_gene: TRBD1
abundance: few

CDR3nt: TGTGCCTGGAGCCGGGGGGCGGCGAACAAGCAGTACTTC
CDR3aa: CAWSRGAANKQYF
v_gene: TRBV30
j_gene: TRBJ2-7
d_gene: -
abundance: -

CDR3nt: TGTGCCTGGAGTGTACCCCAGATCTCGGGTTATAGCAATCAGCCCCAGCATTTT
CDR3aa: CAWSVPQISGYSNQPQHF
v_gene: TRBV30
j_gene: TRBJ1-5
d_gene: -
abundance: -

CDR3nt: TGTGCCAGCAGCCAGATTTTTAGAGGAGCGAATGAGCAGTTCTTC
CDR3aa: CASSQIFRGANEQFF
v_gene: TRBV11-3
j_gene: TRBJ2-1
d_gene: -
abundance: -

CDR3nt: TGTGCCAGCAGTTACTCCTCATTCCTAGCGGGCCGGTCTTACCAAGAGACCCAGTACTTC
CDR3aa: CASSYSSFLAGRSYQETQYF
v_gene: TRBV6-2/TRBV6-3
j_gene: TRBJ2-5
d_gene: TRBD2
abundance: -

CDR3nt: TGTGCCGTGACCGGGACAGGGGCATACGAGCAGTACTTC
CDR3aa: CAVTGTGAYEQYF
v_gene: TRBV27
j_gene: TRBJ2-7
d_gene: TRBD1
abundance: -

CDR3nt: TGCGCCAGCAGCTTACCGGGGATGGGCTATGGCTACACCTTC
CDR3aa: CASSLPGMGYGYTF
v_gene: TRBV5-1
j_gene: TRBJ1-2
d_gene: -
abundance: -

CDR3nt: TGTGCCAGCATCAGGCCAGGCACCCAAGAGACCCAGTACTTC
CDR3aa: CASIRPGTQETQYF
v_gene: TRBV6-6
j_gene: TRBJ2-5
d_gene: -
abundance: -

CDR3nt: TGTGCCAGCAGTTACTCGCGGGACAGGGGAGACGAGCAGTACTTC
CDR3aa: CASSYSRDRGDEQYF
v_gene: TRBV6-5
j_gene: TRBJ2-7
d_gene: TRBD1
abundance: -

CDR3nt: TGCGCCAGCAGTGAAGGGACAGGAAAAACTTACGAGCAGTACTTC
CDR3aa: CASSEGTGKTYEQYF
v_gene: TRBV10-1
j_gene: TRBJ2-7
d_gene: TRBD1
abundance: -

CDR3nt: TGTGCCTGGAGTGGTACACCGGGGTTATCCTACGAGCAGTACTTC
CDR3aa: CAWSGTPGLSYEQYF
v_gene: TRBV30
j_gene: TRBJ2-7
d_gene: -
abundance: -

CDR3nt: TGTGCCAGCAGTTACTCGAAGTTCGCGGAAAAGAACACCGGGGAGCTGTTTTTT
CDR3aa: CASSYSKFAEKNTGELFF
v_gene: TRBV6-2/TRBV6-3
j_gene: TRBJ2-2
d_gene: -
abundance: -

CDR3nt: TGTGCCAGCAGCCACAGGGGTCTGGGTACAGATACGCAGTATTTT
CDR3aa: CASSHRGLGTDTQYF
v_gene: TRBV25-1
j_gene: TRBJ2-3
d_gene: TRBD1
abundance: -

CDR3nt: TGTGCCAGCAGTTCCATGGGACAGGTCGATGGCTACACCTTC
CDR3aa: CASSSMGQVDGYTF
v_gene: TRBV6-5
j_gene: TRBJ1-2
d_gene: TRBD1
abundance: -

CDR3nt: TGTGCCAGCAGCCCCCTTACAGTAAACTATGGCTACACCTTC
CDR3aa: CASSPLTVNYGYTF
v_gene: TRBV25-1
j_gene: TRBJ1-2
d_gene: -
abundance: -

CDR3nt: TGTGCCAGTAGTGTTCCGGGACAGGGTAGCAATCAGCCCCAGCATTTT
CDR3aa: CASSVPGQGSNQPQHF
v_gene: TRBV19
j_gene: TRBJ1-5
d_gene: TRBD1
abundance: -

CDR3nt: TGTGCCAGCAGTTCCTTTTCCTACGAGCAGTACTTC
CDR3aa: CASSSFSYEQYF
v_gene: TRBV5-6
j_gene: TRBJ2-7
d_gene: -
abundance: -

CDR3nt: TGTGCCAGCAGCGTGAGCCAGGACAGTAACTATGGCTACACCTTC
CDR3aa: CASSVSQDSNYGYTF
v_gene: TRBV9
j_gene: TRBJ1-2
d_gene: -
abundance: -

CDR3nt: TGTGCCAGCAGCTTCGGGGGAGGCGAGTTAACCTACGAGCAGTACTTC
CDR3aa: CASSFGGGELTYEQYF
v_gene: TRBV7-2
j_gene: TRBJ2-7
d_gene: -
abundance: -

CDR3nt: TGCGCCAGCAGTGTGGACATCCACGAGCAGTACTTC
CDR3aa: CASSVDIHEQYF
v_gene: TRBV10-2
j_gene: TRBJ2-7
d_gene: -
abundance: -

CDR3nt: TGTGCCAGCAGCTTGGTCCACCGGAGCTCCTACAATGAGCAGTTCTTC
CDR3aa: CASSLVHRSSYNEQFF
v_gene: TRBV5-6
j_gene: TRBJ2-1
d_gene: -
abundance: -

CDR3nt: TGTGTCAGAAGCTTAGTCGTCCCGGGGATGGGGGAGACCCAGTACTTC
CDR3aa: CVRSLVVPGMGETQYF
v_gene: TRBV7-5
j_gene: TRBJ2-5
d_gene: -
abundance: -

CDR3nt: TGTGCCAGCGATTGGCAGGGGGGAGGCTATGGCTACACCTTC
CDR3aa: CASDWQGGGYGYTF
v_gene: TRBV6-5
j_gene: TRBJ1-2
d_gene: TRBD1
abundance: -

CDR3nt: TGCGCCAGCAGCTTTTCGACAGGGGACTTAAACACTGAAGCTTTCTTT
CDR3aa: CASSFSTGDLNTEAFF
v_gene: TRBV5-1
j_gene: TRBJ1-1
d_gene: TRBD1
abundance: -

CDR3nt: TGTGCCAGCAGCCGGGGGACTCTTGAGACCCAGTACTTC
CDR3aa: CASSRGTLETQYF
v_gene: TRBV12-3/TRBV12-4
j_gene: TRBJ2-5
d_gene: -
abundance: -

CDR3nt: TGTGCCAGCAAGCAGGTTCTGAGCGGGAGACTGTTCAACTATGGCTACACCTTC
CDR3aa: CASKQVLSGRLFNYGYTF
v_gene: TRBV27
j_gene: TRBJ1-2
d_gene: -
abundance: -

CDR3nt: TGTGCCAGTACCCTCGTACGAGATTTCGGTGAGCAGTTCTTC
CDR3aa: CASTLVRDFGEQFF
v_gene: TRBV19
j_gene: TRBJ2-1
d_gene: -
abundance: once

CDR3nt: TGTGCCACCAGCTTAAGACAGGGGCCTTCCTACGAGCAGTACTTC
CDR3aa: CATSLRQGPSYEQYF
v_gene: TRBV15
j_gene: TRBJ2-7
d_gene: TRBD1
abundance: few

CDR3nt: TGTGCCACCAGTGATTTAACGGACAGGCCCTTTCCCTATAATTCACCCCTCCACTTT
CDR3aa: CATSDLTDRPFPYNSPLHF
v_gene: TRBV24-1
j_gene: TRBJ1-6
d_gene: TRBD1
abundance: -

CDR3nt: TGTGCCAGCAGTTTGAGGAATTCCTACGAGCAGTACTTC
CDR3aa: CASSLRNSYEQYF
v_gene: TRBV12-3/TRBV12-4
j_gene: TRBJ2-7
d_gene: -
abundance: -

CDR3nt: TGTGCCAGCAGCCGGGGTGCTACCGAATACGATGGCTACACCTTC
CDR3aa: CASSRGATEYDGYTF
v_gene: TRBV7-9
j_gene: TRBJ1-2
d_gene: -
abundance: -

CDR3nt: TGTGCCAGCACTTACGCGGGGGGGCTGGGTACTGAAGCTTTCTTT
CDR3aa: CASTYAGGLGTEAFF
v_gene: TRBV7-9
j_gene: TRBJ1-1
d_gene: -
abundance: -

CDR3nt: TGTGCCAGTACCCCACTTTACGGTACTGAAGCTTTCTTT
CDR3aa: CASTPLYGTEAFF
v_gene: TRBV19
j_gene: TRBJ1-1
d_gene: -
abundance: -

CDR3nt: TGTGCCAGCTTCGAAGGGGGCACAGATACGCAGTATTTT
CDR3aa: CASFEGGTDTQYF
v_gene: TRBV2
j_gene: TRBJ2-3
d_gene: -
abundance: -

CDR3nt: TGTGCCATCAGTGAAGGGGCCGGAGATCAGCCCCAGCATTTT
CDR3aa: CAISEGAGDQPQHF
v_gene: TRBV10-3
j_gene: TRBJ1-5
d_gene: -
abundance: once

CDR3nt: TGTGCCAGCAGCCCCCGCGTTTCCTACGAGCAGTACTTC
CDR3aa: CASSPRVSYEQYF
v_gene: TRBV6-5
j_gene: TRBJ2-7
d_gene: -
abundance: -